Below, 18 T cell receptor beta chains from the same sample are listed, as sequenced in a study of T cell changes during pregnancy in multiple sclerosis. Sequencing used immunoSEQ multiplex PCR; TCRdb keeps in-frame clones, though not all of them. Here the sample spans tens of thousands of clones, roughly 89% being singletons. The input for sequencing was CD8+ T cells from peripheral blood mononuclear cells, taken in the first trimester of pregnancy. The receptors come from a female donor with multiple sclerosis, enrolled in a pregnancy study.

V usage is TRBV18 and J usage is TRBJ2-7; 7 bases align to TRBD2. CDR1 and CDR2 (germline): KGHSH, LQKENI. J was trimmed by 3 bases and V by 3 bases; bases with no gene match: 11. CDR3 length: 16 amino acids. CDR3 residues: CASSPTVGGDDYEQYF. In DNA form, the CDR3 reads TGTGCCAGCTCACCTACTGTTGGGGGGGATGACTACGAGCAGTACTTC.

The V call is TRBV30, the J call TRBJ2-7; 8 nucleotides match TRBD1. J was trimmed by 4 bases and V by 6 bases; bases with no gene match: 20. Germline V gene sequence: CDR1 GTSNPN, CDR2 SVGIG (reference sequence). This CDR3 spans 17 amino acids. In DNA form, the CDR3 reads TGTGCCTGCATAACCCTTTCCCCAGGGGGCTGGGAATACGAGCAGTACTTC. This codes for CACITLSPGGWEYEQYF.

V usage is TRBV27 and J usage is TRBJ1-1, with 7 bases matching TRBD1. The V and J ends lost 0 bases and 5 bases, in that order; junction bases with no gene match: 6. This CDR3 has 15 residues. Germline lookup yields CDR1 MNHEY and CDR2 SMNVEV (reference sequence). For the CDR3, the DNA is TGTGCCAGCAGTTTATCGAAGGCAGGGGGGACTGAAGCTTTCTTT. The encoded protein is CASSLSKAGGTEAFF.

The chain combines TRBV4-3 with TRBJ1-5; weak D call: TRBD1 (6 bases). V was cut by 4 bases and J by 3 bases, with 10 bases left in between. The CDR3 spans 14 residues. Per germline, CDR1 LGHNA and CDR2 YSLEER. CDR3 nucleotide sequence: TGCGCCAGCAGCCCGGACAGTGACAATCAGCCCCAGCATTTT. Protein sequence: CASSPDSDNQPQHF.

This rearrangement joins TRBV14 to TRBJ2-7; possibly TRBD1 for D (6 bases). Trimming shortened V by 2 bases and J by 2 bases, and 10 bases separated the two germline ends. The length of the CDR3 is 14 residues. The germline CDR1 and CDR2 sequences are SGHDN and FVKESK. DNA of the CDR3: TGTGCCAGCAGCCAAAGGACAGCCACCTACGAGCAGTACTTC. Encoded protein: CASSQRTATYEQYF.

This chain links TRBV4-3 with TRBJ2-4; TRBD1 matches 7 bases. The CDR3 loop spans 16 amino acids. Looked up from germline, CDR1 is LGHNA and CDR2 is YSLEER. V lost 0 bases, J lost 3 bases, and 5 bases stayed unmatched. The CDR3 spells CASSQDLGTVKNIQYF. DNA for the CDR3: TGCGCCAGCAGCCAAGATCTGGGGACAGTCAAAAACATTCAGTACTTC.

The J gene is TRBJ1-1, the V gene TRBV11-2, with no clear D. Germline V gene data show CDR1 as SGHAT and CDR2 as FQNNGV. The V and J ends lost 5 bases and 3 bases respectively, with 13 bases between them. The CDR3 has 14 amino acids. This CDR3 reads CASSPGGSDTEAFF. CDR3 nucleotides: TGTGCCAGCAGCCCCGGAGGGTCGGACACTGAAGCTTTCTTT.

The chain joins TRBV27 to TRBJ2-7; D perhaps matches TRBD2 (5 bases). Germline V gene sequence: CDR1 MNHEY, CDR2 SMNVEV (reference sequence). Trimming took 3 bases from V and 2 from J, leaving 8 bases between them. The CDR3 has 13 amino acids. This CDR3 reads CASSFGLTYEQYF. Written as DNA, the CDR3 is TGTGCCAGCAGTTTCGGACTGACCTACGAGCAGTACTTC.

This clone appeared a single time. The gene calls are TRBV28 and TRBJ1-1; TRBD1 aligns across 9 bases. The CDR3 loop spans 15 amino acids. Looked up from germline, CDR1 is MDHEN and CDR2 is SYDVKM. The V segment lost 9 bases and the J segment 0 bases; nucleotides outside the gene matches: 8. CDR3: CASGTGFTLNTEAFF. CDR3 nucleotide sequence: TGTGCCAGTGGGACAGGGTTTACCCTGAACACTGAAGCTTTCTTT.

The J gene is TRBJ2-7, the V gene TRBV5-6; weak D call: TRBD2 (5 bases). Germline V lookup: CDR1 SGHDT, CDR2 YYEEEE. This CDR3 region has 15 residues. Trimming removed 2 bases from V and 5 bases from J, with 17 bases in between. The CDR3 loop reads CASSLGEGFGHEQYF. CDR3 sequence (DNA): TGTGCCAGCAGCTTAGGTGAGGGATTCGGCCACGAGCAGTACTTC.

The chain is built from TRBV27 and TRBJ2-7, with D possibly TRBD1 on 6 matching bases. The V gene lost 4 bases and the J gene lost 5 bases, with 6 bases spanning the gap. This CDR3 contains 11 residues. Germline V gives CDR1 MNHEY, CDR2 SMNVEV (reference sequence). DNA for the CDR3: TGTGCCAGCAGTTGGGGGCACGAGCAGTACTTC. Protein: CASSWGHEQYF.

This chain links TRBV2 with TRBJ1-4; TRBD1 matches at 7 bases. V was pared by 4 bases and J by 2 bases, with 7 bases of the junction left unmatched. The germline CDR1 and CDR2 sequences are SNHLY and FYNNEI. This CDR3 has 16 amino acids. The CDR3 loop is CASSGRPGQTNEKLFF. In DNA form, the CDR3 reads TGTGCCAGCAGTGGAAGACCGGGACAGACTAATGAAAAACTGTTTTTT.

J is TRBJ2-1 and V is TRBV28; D is possibly TRBD2 (5 bases). CDR1 and CDR2 from the germline V gene are MDHEN and SYDVKM. V lost 5 bases and J lost 1, with 15 bases in between. The CDR3 runs to 16 residues. This chain's CDR3 is CASSALMKRSYNEQFF. The CDR3 DNA is TGTGCCAGCAGTGCCCTTATGAAGCGGTCCTACAATGAGCAGTTCTTC. Full variable domain (missing parts from reference TRBV28 and TRBJ2-1): DVKVTQSSRYLVKRTGEKVFLECVQDMDHENMFWYRQDPGLGLRLIYFSYDVKMKEKGDIPEGYSVSREKKERFSLILESASTNQTSMYLCASSALMKRSYNEQFFGPGTRLTVL.

This chain uses TRBV28 with TRBJ2-5, with D perhaps matching TRBD2 (6 bases). V lost 4 bases to trimming and J lost 7 bases, with 13 bases between them. Germline CDR1 reads MDHEN; CDR2 reads SYDVKM. This CDR3 is 13 amino acids long. As DNA, the CDR3 is TGTGCCAGCAGTTACCTGGACGGGAGGACCCAGTACTTC. It yields the protein CASSYLDGRTQYF.

The V gene is TRBV5-4, the J gene TRBJ2-2; 7 bases are shared with TRBD1. V gave up 4 bases and J gave up 0 bases; unmatched junction bases: 6. CDR3 size: 16 residues. Germline CDR1 reads SGHNT; CDR2 reads YYREEE (reference sequence). The CDR3 DNA reads as TGTGCCAGCAGCCCCCTGGGGACAGCGAACACCGGGGAGCTGTTTTTT. It yields the protein CASSPLGTANTGELFF.

This clone occurred a few times. The rearrangement links TRBV6-4 to TRBJ2-1; D is unresolved. This CDR3 is 13 amino acids long. The germline V gene has CDR1 MRHNA and CDR2 SNTAGT. Trimming stripped 0 bases from V and 10 bases from J, with 10 bases between. In DNA form, the CDR3 reads TGTGCCAGCAGTGACTCAGCAAGCACCGAGCAGTTCTTC. Residues: CASSDSASTEQFF.

The V call is TRBV6-5, the J call TRBJ1-2; 7 positions match TRBD1. CDR1 MNHEY and CDR2 SVGAGI come from the germline V gene. The V gene end was trimmed by 5 bases and the J gene end by 1 base; junction bases not matched to a gene: 4. This CDR3 has 14 amino acids. CDR3 loop: CASSPGQVNYGYTF. The CDR3 nucleotides are TGTGCCAGCAGTCCAGGACAGGTTAACTATGGCTACACCTTC.

The rearrangement joins TRBV6-4 to TRBJ2-3, with a weak D call TRBD2 (5 bases). Between the trimmed V and J ends, which lost 0 bases and 1 base, there was a span of 8 bases. The CDR3 is 15 amino acids. Germline lookup yields CDR1 MRHNA and CDR2 SNTAGT. The DNA for the CDR3 is TGTGCCAGCAGTGACTCCGTCGGGGGCACAGATACGCAGTATTTT. Protein: CASSDSVGGTDTQYF.